This entry lists 18 T cell receptor beta chains sequenced from one sample in a study of shared T cell receptors in the human thymus. Generated by immunoSEQ multiplex PCR, the TCRdb table keeps only in-frame clones and is missing some. The sample records roughly 700,000 clones, roughly 88% being singletons. The same data also contributed to another study, on human thymus T cells.

The sequenced sample consisted of thymocytes. Every receptor here comes from a boy under two years old with a congenital heart defect.

This chain uses TRBV5-1 with TRBJ2-1; 7 nucleotides align to TRBD2. Per germline, CDR1 SGHRS and CDR2 YFSETQ. Germline trimming cut 4 bases from V and 3 bases from J; bases unmatched to any gene: 13. CDR3 size: 17 residues. CDR3 loop: CASSPHRGVPYYNEQFF. The DNA for the CDR3 is TGCGCCAGCAGCCCGCACCGGGGGGTCCCCTACTACAATGAGCAGTTCTTC.

The chain joins TRBV4-3 to TRBJ2-7; D is possibly TRBD1 (5 bases). Germline V gives CDR1 LGHNA, CDR2 YSLEER. V was trimmed by 1 base and J by 3 bases, leaving 19 bases between them. The CDR3 is 17 residues long. The CDR3 DNA sequence: TGCGCCAGCAGCCAAGGGGCTTATGGGGCGGAATACTACGAGCAGTACTTC. It encodes CASSQGAYGAEYYEQYF.

This clone appeared a single time. The chain links TRBV25-1 to TRBJ2-7, with a tentative D call TRBD1 (6 bases). Germline CDR1 and CDR2: MGHDK and SYGVNS. Trimming removed 10 bases at V and 3 bases at J, with 22 bases between. The CDR3 runs to 15 residues. The CDR3 DNA follows: TGTGCCACCAAAGGGATTGGGACACTTGTCTACGAGCAGTACTTC. Its translation: CATKGIGTLVYEQYF.

The gene calls are TRBV4-1 and TRBJ1-4, with 9 bases lining up with TRBD1. Trimming cost V 1 base and J 3 bases; bases outside gene matches: 6. Germline V gene sequence: CDR1 MGHRA, CDR2 YSYEKL. The CDR3 is made up of 17 amino acids. For the CDR3, the DNA is TGCGCCAGCAGCCAAGGCGAGGGGACAGGGTCTAATGAAAAACTGTTTTTT. Translating gives CASSQGEGTGSNEKLFF.

The chain combines TRBV11-2 with TRBJ2-7, with 7 bases fitting TRBD1. Trimming at V came to 4 bases and at J to 4 bases, leaving 7 bases not matched to a gene. CDR3 length: 14 residues. The V gene's germline CDR1 is SGHAT and CDR2 FQNNGV. The DNA for the CDR3 is TGTGCCAGCAGCTCCGGGACAGAGCTGTACGAGCAGTACTTC. Protein sequence: CASSSGTELYEQYF.

The chain employs TRBV5-6 and TRBJ1-3, with D perhaps matching TRBD1 (5 bases). The ends were cut back, 9 bases at V and 4 bases at J, with 14 bases in the middle. CDR3 length: 13 residues. Germline CDR1 reads SGHDT; CDR2 reads YYEEEE. For the CDR3, the DNA is TGTGCCACCACAAAGGGGAAAGGAAACACCATATATTTT. Translated: CATTKGKGNTIYF.

The table lists this clone with a few counts. The chain links TRBV11-2 to TRBJ2-4; TRBD2 might be the D (6 bases). Per the germline V gene, CDR1 is SGHAT and CDR2 is FQNNGV. Trimming left V 3 bases short and J 0 bases short, with 9 bases between. The CDR3 length is 15 residues. The CDR3 coding sequence is TGTGCCAGCAGCTTCACGGGAGAAGCCAAAAACATTCAGTACTTC. Translation gives CASSFTGEAKNIQYF. The full variable domain, rest sourced from reference TRBV11-2 and TRBJ2-4, is EAGVAQSPRYKIIEKRQSVAFWCNPISGHATLYWYQQILGQGPKLLIQFQNNGVVDDSQLPKDRFSAERLKGVDSTLKIQPAKLEDSAVYLCASSFTGEAKNIQYFGAGTRLSVL.

The rearrangement joins TRBV12-5 to TRBJ2-1; 7 bases are a match to TRBD1. V shed 2 bases, J shed 0 bases, and the junction held 19 bases outside the gene matches. This CDR3 comprises 21 residues. Germline V gene lookup returns CDR1 LGHNT and CDR2 FRNRAP. CDR3 in DNA: TGTGCTAGTGGTTTGTTCCTAGGGGGCTCGGCAGGGCATAGCTCCTACAATGAGCAGTTCTTC. As protein: CASGLFLGGSAGHSSYNEQFF.

The CDR3 sequence: CASSIATSGSETQYF. CDR3 nucleotide sequence: TGTGCCAGTAGTATAGCTACTAGCGGGAGTGAGACCCAGTACTTC. This sequence joins TRBV19 and TRBJ2-5; the match to TRBD2 covers 11 bases. J lost 5 bases, V lost 1 base, and 3 bases had no gene match. The CDR3 totals 15 residues. Germline V gene data show CDR1 as LNHDA and CDR2 as SQIVND (reference sequence).

This chain uses TRBV30 with TRBJ2-7; TRBD1 aligns across 11 bases. Germline CDR1 is GTSNPN and CDR2 is SVGIG (reference sequence). V lost 2 bases and J lost 7; bases outside the gene matches: 25. The CDR3 sequence is 20 residues long. The CDR3, as DNA: TGTGCCTGGAGTACCGCCCAGGACTCACGGACAGGGGGCTACCTCTGGGAGCAGTACTTC. This encodes CAWSTAQDSRTGGYLWEQYF.

The chain carries TRBV5-1 and TRBJ1-1; unclear D gene. V was pared by 4 bases and J by 4 bases, with 11 bases between. The CDR3 has 13 amino acids. Looked up from germline, CDR1 is SGHRS and CDR2 is YFSETQ. CDR3 amino acids: CASSPMVSTEAFF. The CDR3 DNA reads TGCGCCAGCAGCCCTATGGTAAGCACTGAAGCTTTCTTT. Filled out from reference TRBV5-1 and TRBJ1-1, the complete variable domain reads KAGVTQTPRYLIKTRGQQVTLSCSPISGHRSVSWYQQTPGQGLQFLFEYFSETQRNKGNFPGRFSGRQFSNSRSEMNVSTLELGDSALYLCASSPMVSTEAFFGQGTRLTVV.

This sequence joins TRBV27 and TRBJ2-3, with 11 positions matching TRBD2. Germline V lookup: CDR1 MNHEY, CDR2 SMNVEV (reference sequence). J gave up 3 bases and V 5 bases, and 7 bases lay outside the gene matches. The CDR3 has 16 amino acids. The CDR3 DNA reads as TGTGCCAGCAGTCCGAATTTAGCGGGAGGGACAGATACGCAGTATTTT. Its translation is CASSPNLAGGTDTQYF.

The chain joins TRBV27 to TRBJ1-2; 8 nucleotides match TRBD1. The V and J ends lost 5 bases and 3 bases, in that order; junction bases with no gene match: 2. The CDR3 consists of 13 residues. CDR1 is MNHEY and CDR2 is SMNVEV in the germline V gene (reference sequence). The chain's CDR3 is CASSAGGYYGYTF. The CDR3 DNA sequence: TGTGCCAGCAGTGCAGGGGGCTACTATGGCTACACCTTC.

This chain joins TRBV19 and TRBJ1-1; TRBD1 might be the D (5 bases). Trimming took off 1 base at V and 5 bases at J, with 11 bases between the two ends. CDR1 is LNHDA, CDR2 SQIVND, per germline (reference sequence). The CDR3 is made up of 14 amino acids. The CDR3 sequence is CASSIGFRGTEAFF. The CDR3 DNA sequence: TGTGCCAGTAGTATAGGCTTTCGGGGGACTGAAGCTTTCTTT.

The chain carries TRBV5-1 and TRBJ1-2; D may be TRBD1 (5 bases). Germline CDR1 and CDR2: SGHRS and YFSETQ. The germline V and J ends were trimmed by 0 bases and 4 bases, with 16 bases remaining between them. CDR3 length: 16 residues. CDR3 sequence reads: CASSLAGTGWGYGYTF. The CDR3 DNA reads as TGCGCCAGCAGCTTGGCGGGCACAGGTTGGGGCTATGGCTACACCTTC.

The chain has TRBV19 and TRBJ2-1; maybe TRBD1 (5 bases). Trimming took 7 bases from V and 8 from J, leaving 18 bases between them. The CDR3 consists of 14 residues. Germline V gives CDR1 LNHDA, CDR2 SQIVND (reference sequence). The CDR3 here is CASTPLRGGHEQFF. CDR3 DNA: TGTGCCAGTACCCCTTTAAGGGGTGGGCATGAGCAGTTCTTC.

This clone was counted a single time. CDR3 region: CASSPPLDWGLSGELFF. DNA of the CDR3: TGTGCCAGCAGCCCCCCTCTGGACTGGGGGCTATCCGGGGAGCTGTTTTTT. The chain links TRBV7-6 to TRBJ2-2; TRBD1 might be the D (6 bases). V was trimmed by 5 bases and J by 6 bases, leaving 22 bases between them. The CDR3 runs 17 residues. From germline, CDR1 is SGHVS and CDR2 FNYEAQ. The whole variable domain, remainder taken from reference TRBV7-6 and TRBJ2-2, is GAGVSQSPRYKVTKRGQDVALRCDPISGHVSLYWYRQALGQGPEFLTYFNYEAQQDKSGLPNDRFSAERPEGSISTLTIQRTEQRDSAMYRCASSPPLDWGLSGELFFGEGSRLTVL.

This clone appeared a single time. The rearrangement links TRBV12-5 to TRBJ1-5, with D uncertain. CDR1 LGHNT and CDR2 FRNRAP come from the germline V gene. Trimming removed 6 bases at V and 0 bases at J, with 24 bases between. The CDR3 consists of 19 residues. CDR3 coding DNA: TGTGCTAGTGGGGACTCCGGGGAGGGAGATGATAATAGCAATCAGCCCCAGCATTTT. Translated, it gives CASGDSGEGDDNSNQPQHF.